The rows below give T cell receptor beta chains drawn from one sample of a study of cytomegalovirus exposure and HLA in healthy donors. Repertoires were generated with immunoSEQ multiplex PCR, while TCRdb's copy carries only in-frame clones and drops some. The table records some 100,000 clones, around 72% of them present only once. What was sequenced was PBMCs. Receptors were obtained from a male donor in good health and CMV-seropositive. Both conserved end residues are part of each CDR3. The order of the fields is D gene, V gene, clone size, J gene, CDR3 DNA, CDR3 protein. The D gene is left open where the match is weak. Clone size, where shown, is once, few, many, or a class for clones that have expanded.

>-|TRBV9|-|TRBJ2-1
TGTGCCAGCAGCGTAGGGAGCCTGGGCTCCTACAATGAGCAGTTCTTC
CASSVGSLGSYNEQFF
>-|TRBV7-2|-|TRBJ1-4
TGTGCCAGCAGCTTAGGAGGGATTAATGAAAAACTGTTTTTT
CASSLGGINEKLFF
>-|TRBV5-5|-|TRBJ1-4
TGTGCCAGCAGACTGGCCCTTGGCGCGGGGAGGGGACTGTTTTTT
CASRLALGAGRGLFF
>TRBD1|TRBV11-3|-|TRBJ1-2
TGTGCCAGCAGCTACTCCGGGACAGGGGGGACTAACTATGGCTACACCTTC
CASSYSGTGGTNYGYTF
>-|TRBV11-3|-|TRBJ1-2
TGTGCCAGCAGCTCAGGGGTCTGGGGCTATGGCTACACCTTC
CASSSGVWGYGYTF
>TRBD1|TRBV6-4|few|TRBJ1-1
TGTGCCAGCAGTGCCGGGACAGGGGGGACTGAAGCTTTCTTT
CASSAGTGGTEAFF
>TRBD2|TRBV28|-|TRBJ2-7
TGTGCCAGCAGTTTTCACCTAGCGGGGCTCTCCTACGAGCAGTACTTC
CASSFHLAGLSYEQYF
>-|TRBV2|few|TRBJ1-2
TGTGCCAGCAGTGCCCATGACAGCTATGGCTACACCTTC
CASSAHDSYGYTF
>TRBD1|TRBV19|-|TRBJ1-2
TGTGCCAGTAGGAAACAGGGGGCGCTTGGCTACACCTTC
CASRKQGALGYTF
>-|TRBV30|few|TRBJ1-1
TGTGCCTGGGCTATGCCGAACACTGAAGCTTTCTTT
CAWAMPNTEAFF
>-|TRBV2|-|TRBJ2-2
TGTGCCAGCAGTGGGACTTCGACCGGGGAGCTGTTTTTT
CASSGTSTGELFF
>TRBD1|TRBV9|-|TRBJ2-5
TGTGCCAGCAGCCCCCCGGGACAGATCCCCCGCAGGTCCAGGACCCAGTACTTC
CASSPPGQIPRRSRTQYF
>TRBD2|TRBV7-2|-|TRBJ2-5
TGTGCCAGCAGCTCCGGGACTAGCGGGGGGAGAGAGACCCAGTACTTC
CASSSGTSGGRETQYF
>-|TRBV4-3|-|TRBJ2-7
TGCGCCAGCAGCCAAGGGACTTCCCTCTACGAGCAGTACTTC
CASSQGTSLYEQYF
>-|TRBV5-1|-|TRBJ1-5
TGCGCCAGCAGCTTCCTGGGGGGGAATCAGCCCCAGCATTTT
CASSFLGGNQPQHF
>-|TRBV5-6|few|TRBJ1-2
TGTGCCAGCAGCTTGTGGGGGGACTATGGCTACACCTTC
CASSLWGDYGYTF
>TRBD1|TRBV19|-|TRBJ1-1
TGTGCCACCCAGGACCCAGGGGGAAAGAACACTGAAGCTTTCTTT
CATQDPGGKNTEAFF
>TRBD2|TRBV14|-|TRBJ2-7
TGTGCCAGCAGCTTCGTGCGGGGGTACGAGCAGTACTTC
CASSFVRGYEQYF
>TRBD1|TRBV7-2|-|TRBJ2-7
TGTGCCAGCAGCTTAAGACAGGGTAGCTACGAGCAGTACTTC
CASSLRQGSYEQYF
>TRBD1|TRBV29-1|-|TRBJ2-5
TGCAGCTCCGGGACAGGGGGTTGGGAGACCCAGTACTTC
CSSGTGGWETQYF
>-|TRBV10-3|-|TRBJ1-6
TGTGCCATCAGTGACCGGAGCTCCTATAATTCACCCCTCCACTTT
CAISDRSSYNSPLHF
>TRBD1|TRBV6-1|-|TRBJ2-3
TGTGCCAGCAGTGCGGGGACAGGGGGCCATCCCACAGATACGCAGTATTTT
CASSAGTGGHPTDTQYF
>-|TRBV10-3|-|TRBJ1-1
TGTGCCATCACCACCGACAGTGAAGCTTTCTTT
CAITTDSEAFF
>-|TRBV7-9|-|TRBJ2-7
TGTGCCAGCAGCTTAGGACAGACCCTTGGGGAGCAGTACTTC
CASSLGQTLGEQYF
>-|TRBV7-8|-|TRBJ1-5
TGTGCCAGCAGCTCCTTGGACATCAGCAATCAGCCCCAGCATTTT
CASSSLDISNQPQHF
>TRBD2|TRBV6-5|-|TRBJ2-7
TGTGCCAGCAGCCAACCGGGACTAGCCCACGAGCAGTACTTC
CASSQPGLAHEQYF
>-|TRBV2|-|TRBJ2-3
TGTGCCAGCGGGACTTTCTCAGATACGCAGTATTTT
CASGTFSDTQYF
>-|TRBV2|-|TRBJ2-1
TGTGCCAGCAGTGAGGGCTACCTCCTGGGTGAGCAGTTCTTC
CASSEGYLLGEQFF
>-|TRBV9|-|TRBJ2-7
TGTGCCAGCAGCGATGCCGCGGGATCCTACGAGCAGTACTTC
CASSDAAGSYEQYF
>TRBD1|TRBV7-8|-|TRBJ1-2
TGTGCCAGCAGCTTAGACAGGGGGCGCGGCTACACCTTC
CASSLDRGRGYTF
>TRBD1|TRBV19|-|TRBJ1-6
TGTGCCAGTAGTACGACAGGGGATAATTCACCCCTCCACTTT
CASSTTGDNSPLHF
>-|TRBV6-5|-|TRBJ1-4
TGTGCCAGCAGTCTTGGGGGGGGTGAAAAACTGTTTTTT
CASSLGGGEKLFF
>TRBD1|TRBV19|-|TRBJ2-5
TGTGCCAGTACTCCGGGACAGGGGGTCCAAGAGACCCAGTACTTC
CASTPGQGVQETQYF
>-|TRBV9|-|TRBJ2-7
TGTGCCAGCAGCGTGTCTGGAGGATCCTACGAGCAGTACTTC
CASSVSGGSYEQYF
>TRBD1|TRBV7-2|-|TRBJ1-6
TGTGCCAGCAGCCCACCCTCGGACAGGGGGACTTCACCCCTCCACTTT
CASSPPSDRGTSPLHF
>-|TRBV30|-|TRBJ2-7
TGTGCCTGGATCGGTAGCAGCAATTCCAACGAGCAGTACTTC
CAWIGSSNSNEQYF
>TRBD1|TRBV12-5|-|TRBJ1-2
TGTGCTAGTGGTTTGAGGGGGCTCTATGGCTACACCTTC
CASGLRGLYGYTF
>-|TRBV7-9|-|TRBJ2-7
TGTGCCAGCAGCTTATTTTCGGAGTTCGAGCAGTACTTC
CASSLFSEFEQYF
>-|TRBV9|-|TRBJ1-3
TGTGCCAGCAACCCCCAGGCCGGAAACACCATATATTTT
CASNPQAGNTIYF
>TRBD1|TRBV9|-|TRBJ2-5
TGTGCCAGCAGCGTAGAGCCGGGACAGAAAGAGACCCAGTACTTC
CASSVEPGQKETQYF
>-|TRBV10-3|-|TRBJ2-3
TGTGCCATCAGCCCATCTAGCGGCACAGATACGCAGTATTTT
CAISPSSGTDTQYF
>-|TRBV7-3|once|TRBJ2-3
TGTGCCAGCAGCTTAACGGGAGACAGGTCGGGGACGCAGTATTTT
CASSLTGDRSGTQYF
>TRBD2|TRBV5-1|-|TRBJ2-3
TGCGCCAGCAGCTCTGGGACTAGCGGGGGGGCTAGCACAGATACGCAGTATTTT
CASSSGTSGGASTDTQYF
>TRBD1|TRBV19|-|TRBJ1-2
TGTGCCAGTAGTACCCGGGACAGGAGGAGCTATGGCTACACCTTC
CASSTRDRRSYGYTF
>TRBD2|TRBV11-3|-|TRBJ2-5
TGTGCCAGTTCTAGCGGGGGGGCCTCGCAAGAGACCCAGTACTTC
CASSSGGASQETQYF
>-|TRBV7-9|few|TRBJ2-1
TGTGCCAGCAGCCCGCCTAGAGTTTCCTACAATGAGCAGTTCTTC
CASSPPRVSYNEQFF
>-|TRBV7-3|-|TRBJ1-3
TGTGCCAGCAGCTTAAGGAGGGACGGCAACTCTGGAAACACCATATATTTT
CASSLRRDGNSGNTIYF
>-|TRBV29-1|-|TRBJ1-2
TGCAGCGTTGAAGCAAAGCCTGCGGAAGGCTACACCTTC
CSVEAKPAEGYTF
>-|TRBV5-1|few|TRBJ1-1
TGCGCCAGCAGCCCTACCACAGGCCCCGGAGACACTGAAGCTTTCTTT
CASSPTTGPGDTEAFF
>-|TRBV7-2|-|TRBJ2-1
TGTGCCAGCAGCTTAGTTGGGGCAGGGGAATACGAGCAGTTCTTC
CASSLVGAGEYEQFF
>-|TRBV12-5|-|TRBJ2-1
TGTGCTAGTGGTTTTCTCGTCCCGGGTACGCAGCACGGCAATGAGCAGTTCTTC
CASGFLVPGTQHGNEQFF
>TRBD2|TRBV2|-|TRBJ2-5
TGTGCCAGCCTGGGGGCGGGGGGGGGCTTCGGGGCCCAGTACTTC
CASLGAGGGFGAQYF
>-|TRBV18|-|TRBJ1-1
TGTGCCAGCTCACCAGCCCCGCCGAGTTCGGGTGAAGCTTTCTTT
CASSPAPPSSGEAFF
>-|TRBV15|-|TRBJ1-1
TGTGCCACGGTCTGGTCGGATCGAGGGAACACTGAAGCTTTCTTT
CATVWSDRGNTEAFF
>TRBD1|TRBV4-1|once|TRBJ1-5
TGCGCCAGCAGCCCGGGGACAGGGTCGCAGCCCCAGCATTTT
CASSPGTGSQPQHF
>-|TRBV28|-|TRBJ1-2
TGTGCCAGCAGCCCGGGACTCTTTGGCTATGGCTACACCTTC
CASSPGLFGYGYTF
>-|TRBV30|-|TRBJ2-7
TGTGCCTGGATCGAGGCCAACTACGAGCAGTACTTC
CAWIEANYEQYF
>TRBD1|TRBV30|once|TRBJ1-2
TGTGCCTGGAGTACAGGGGTGGGCTACACCTTC
CAWSTGVGYTF
>TRBD2|TRBV19|-|TRBJ2-5
TGTGCCAGTAGTATGATGACAACTAGCGTTCAAGAGACCCAGTACTTC
CASSMMTTSVQETQYF